This T cell receptor (beta chain) was sequenced during a study of blood T cell repertoires in COVID-19. Study-wide background: The United States, Italy and Spain supplied acute and convalescent COVID-19 samples.

This CDR3 region has 21 residues. Study processing details: Estimation of nucleated cell counts relied on the amplification of reference gene primers. Sequenced by immunoSEQ multiplex PCR; TCRdb stores in-frame clones only, minus some. V and J calls and clone size are copied from that table; D and trimming were computed from the DNA. The sample records about 260,000 clones, 88% being singletons. The sample was peripheral blood. The genes are TRBV21-1 and TRBJ2-2; the listed D gene, TRBD2, was not tested against the DNA. TRBV21-1 is deemed a pseudogene. This TCR was recovered from a man aged 55 to 70 who had recovered from COVID-19. The CDR3 sequence: CASPLLSYDDILKTNTGELFF. CDR3 nucleotide sequence: TGTGCCAGCCCCCTTTTATCTTACGATGATATCCTAAAAACGAACACCGGGGAGCTGTTTTTT.